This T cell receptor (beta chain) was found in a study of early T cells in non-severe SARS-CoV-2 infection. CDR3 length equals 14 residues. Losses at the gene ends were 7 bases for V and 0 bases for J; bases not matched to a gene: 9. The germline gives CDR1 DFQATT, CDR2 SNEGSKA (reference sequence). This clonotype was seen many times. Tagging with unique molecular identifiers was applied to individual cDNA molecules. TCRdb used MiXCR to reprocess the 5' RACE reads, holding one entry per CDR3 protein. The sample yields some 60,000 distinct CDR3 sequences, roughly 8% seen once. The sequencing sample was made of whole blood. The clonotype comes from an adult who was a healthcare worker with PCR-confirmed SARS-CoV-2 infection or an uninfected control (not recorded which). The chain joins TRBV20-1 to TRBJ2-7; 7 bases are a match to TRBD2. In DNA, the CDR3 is TGCAGTGTCTTGACTGGCGGGAGCTCCTACGAGCAGTACTTC. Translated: CSVLTGGSSYEQYF.